A selection of T cell receptor beta chains follows, all from one sample in a study of memory CD4+ T cells and cytomegalovirus serostatus. Sequencing used immunoSEQ multiplex PCR; TCRdb keeps in-frame clones, though not all of them. Of 45,000 to 65,000 clones in the sample, around 82% were seen once. The sequenced material came from memory CD4+ T cells from blood. These receptors were collected from an adult in good health and CMV-seronegative. Each CDR3 is given with its conserved first and last residue. A D gene is named only where the DNA matches it firmly. Clone size is stated in some rows and not others, as once, few, many or a class when expanded.

V: TRBV6-1; D: TRBD1; size: NA; J: TRBJ1-5; DNA: TGTGCCAGCAGTGAAGCTGGGACAGGTGGAAGACAGCCCCAGCATTTT; CDR3: CASSEAGTGGRQPQHF
V: TRBV2; D: TRBD1; size: NA; J: TRBJ2-2; DNA: TGTGCCAGCAGTTACGAGACAGGGAGTATATTCGCCGGGGAGCTGTTTTTT; CDR3: CASSYETGSIFAGELFF
V: TRBV28; D: NA; size: NA; J: TRBJ1-2; DNA: TGTGCCAGCAGTTTCTCCAGGGCCTATGGCTACACCTTC; CDR3: CASSFSRAYGYTF
V: TRBV15; D: TRBD1; size: NA; J: TRBJ2-5; DNA: TGTGCCACCAGCAGGAACAGGGGGATGGGAGAGACCCAGTACTTC; CDR3: CATSRNRGMGETQYF
V: TRBV7-9; D: NA; size: NA; J: TRBJ2-5; DNA: TGTGCCAGCAGCTTGGGTCAAGGGAGTCGAGAGACCCAGTACTTC; CDR3: CASSLGQGSRETQYF
V: TRBV18; D: TRBD1; size: NA; J: TRBJ1-2; DNA: TGTGCCAGCTCACTGCAAAAGAGAGGACAGGGCTCTGGCTACACCTTC; CDR3: CASSLQKRGQGSGYTF
V: TRBV6-5; D: NA; size: NA; J: TRBJ1-1; DNA: TGTGCCAGCAGTTACAGGTCGGCAGGTGTGAGGACTGAAGCTTTCTTT; CDR3: CASSYRSAGVRTEAFF
V: TRBV28; D: TRBD1; size: NA; J: TRBJ1-1; DNA: TGTGCCAGCAGTAGGGACAGGGGGGGTCGGTACACTGAAGCTTTCTTT; CDR3: CASSRDRGGRYTEAFF
V: TRBV10-3; D: NA; size: NA; J: TRBJ1-2; DNA: TGTGCCATCAGTGAGGCACAGGGTAAGGGAAGGTATGGCTACACCTTC; CDR3: CAISEAQGKGRYGYTF
V: TRBV10-3; D: NA; size: once; J: TRBJ1-1; DNA: TGTGCCATCAGTGAGTCGACCGCGGTATTTAAGGATTCAAACACTGAAGCTTTCTTT; CDR3: CAISESTAVFKDSNTEAFF
V: TRBV10-3; D: NA; size: few; J: TRBJ1-1; DNA: TGTGCCATCGGACAGAACACTGAAGCTTTCTTT; CDR3: CAIGQNTEAFF
V: TRBV5-1; D: TRBD1; size: NA; J: TRBJ1-1; DNA: TGCGCCAGCAGCTTGCCCGGACAGGGGTTTACTGAAGCTTTCTTT; CDR3: CASSLPGQGFTEAFF
V: TRBV7-2; D: NA; size: NA; J: TRBJ2-3; DNA: TGTGCCAGCAGCTTGGCCGGACAGTATACGCAGTATTTT; CDR3: CASSLAGQYTQYF
V: TRBV5-1; D: NA; size: NA; J: TRBJ2-6; DNA: TGCGCCAGCACCGCACAGGGCCCTGGGGCCAACGTCCTGACTTTC; CDR3: CASTAQGPGANVLTF
V: TRBV7-2; D: NA; size: NA; J: TRBJ2-3; DNA: TGTGCCAGCAGCTTAGAGGGGGCGGGACAGTACACAGATACGCAGTATTTT; CDR3: CASSLEGAGQYTDTQYF
V: TRBV11-2; D: NA; size: few; J: TRBJ2-2; DNA: TGTGCCAGCAGCTCCTCGCTTGGCGGGGAGCTGTTTTTT; CDR3: CASSSSLGGELFF
V: TRBV6-1; D: NA; size: NA; J: TRBJ1-6; DNA: TGTGCCAGCACTTTCTCCTATAATTCACCCCTCCACTTT; CDR3: CASTFSYNSPLHF
V: TRBV27; D: TRBD2; size: NA; J: TRBJ2-5; DNA: TGTGCCAGCAGTTTAACTAGCGGGGCCGGCGAGGGAGAGACCCAGTACTTC; CDR3: CASSLTSGAGEGETQYF
V: TRBV9; D: NA; size: NA; J: TRBJ2-7; DNA: TGTGCCAGCAGCCCGGACCTGGGGTCCTACGAGCAGTACTTC; CDR3: CASSPDLGSYEQYF
V: TRBV11-2; D: NA; size: NA; J: TRBJ2-7; DNA: TGTGCCAGCAGCACAGTATACAGGGACACCCTCTACGAGCAGTACTTC; CDR3: CASSTVYRDTLYEQYF
V: TRBV7-9; D: NA; size: few; J: TRBJ1-4; DNA: TGTGCCAGCAGCCCAAGGTTGGCGACTAATGAAAAACTGTTTTTT; CDR3: CASSPRLATNEKLFF
V: TRBV29-1; D: TRBD1; size: NA; J: TRBJ1-1; DNA: TGCAGCGTTCGGACAGGGGTTTCAAACACTGAAGCTTTCTTT; CDR3: CSVRTGVSNTEAFF
V: TRBV7-2; D: NA; size: once; J: TRBJ1-1; DNA: TGTGCCAGCAGCTTAGACTCGGGGATTACTGAAGCTTTCTTT; CDR3: CASSLDSGITEAFF
V: TRBV7-9; D: NA; size: NA; J: TRBJ2-3; DNA: TGTGCCAGCAGCTTAAGTGGGGGCACAGATACGCAGTATTTT; CDR3: CASSLSGGTDTQYF
V: TRBV4-3; D: NA; size: NA; J: TRBJ1-2; DNA: TGCGCCAGCAGCCAAGACGGGGGGTTCGGGGGCTACACCTTC; CDR3: CASSQDGGFGGYTF
V: TRBV19; D: NA; size: NA; J: TRBJ2-5; DNA: TGTGCCAGTAGTATAGGCGCGGGGGCGGAAGAGACCCAGTACTTC; CDR3: CASSIGAGAEETQYF
V: TRBV19; D: NA; size: few; J: TRBJ1-6; DNA: TGTGCCAGTAGTATCTTGAACAGTTGGGATTCACCCCTCCACTTT; CDR3: CASSILNSWDSPLHF
V: TRBV2; D: NA; size: few; J: TRBJ2-1; DNA: TGTGCCAGCAGTGGACACAATGAGCAGTTCTTC; CDR3: CASSGHNEQFF
V: TRBV7-6; D: TRBD1; size: NA; J: TRBJ2-7; DNA: TGTGCCAGCAGCCGGGACAGGGGTTCCTACGAGCAGTACTTC; CDR3: CASSRDRGSYEQYF
V: TRBV6-6; D: TRBD1; size: NA; J: TRBJ1-3; DNA: TGTGCCAGCAGTTTCGAGGGGACAGCCACTGGAAACACCATATATTTT; CDR3: CASSFEGTATGNTIYF
V: TRBV7-3; D: TRBD1; size: once; J: TRBJ1-2; DNA: TGTGCCAGCAGCTTAATAGGGGGCGGAGGCTACACCTTC; CDR3: CASSLIGGGGYTF
V: TRBV28; D: NA; size: NA; J: TRBJ1-2; DNA: TGTGCCAGCAGTCCTAGTAATTGGGGGCTCTATGGCTACACCTTC; CDR3: CASSPSNWGLYGYTF
V: TRBV5-4; D: NA; size: NA; J: TRBJ1-1; DNA: TGTGCCAGCAGCGAGGTTAACACTGAAGCTTTCTTT; CDR3: CASSEVNTEAFF
V: TRBV7-9; D: NA; size: few; J: TRBJ1-1; DNA: TGTGCCAGCAGCCCTCGCACGGGAGACACTGAAGCTTTCTTT; CDR3: CASSPRTGDTEAFF
V: TRBV19; D: TRBD2; size: NA; J: TRBJ2-1; DNA: TGTGCCAGTAGTATATCCTTCAGCGGGGGCCTTAGCTCCTACAATGAGCAGTTCTTC; CDR3: CASSISFSGGLSSYNEQFF
V: TRBV6-1; D: NA; size: few; J: TRBJ2-6; DNA: TGTGCCAGCAGTGCTGACCCCCCGGGACAATTCTCTGGGGCCAACGTCCTGACTTTC; CDR3: CASSADPPGQFSGANVLTF
V: TRBV19; D: NA; size: NA; J: TRBJ1-6; DNA: TGTGCCAGTAGTATAGTGGCAGATTACGATTCACCCCTCCACTTT; CDR3: CASSIVADYDSPLHF
V: TRBV27; D: NA; size: NA; J: TRBJ2-7; DNA: TGTGCCAGCAGTTTATCTGAACTGTCCTACGAGCAGTACTTC; CDR3: CASSLSELSYEQYF
V: TRBV5-8; D: TRBD1; size: once; J: TRBJ1-2; DNA: TGTGCCAGCAGCTGGGACAGGGAGAACACCTTC; CDR3: CASSWDRENTF
V: TRBV4-1; D: NA; size: few; J: TRBJ2-6; DNA: TGCGCCAGCAGCCAGACCAACCCCTCTGGGGCCAACGTCCTGACTTTC; CDR3: CASSQTNPSGANVLTF
V: TRBV7-9; D: NA; size: NA; J: TRBJ2-3; DNA: TGTGCCAGCAGCTTAGGGTTTCAGGAGCTAAGGACAGATACGCAGTATTTT; CDR3: CASSLGFQELRTDTQYF
V: TRBV5-1; D: TRBD2; size: once; J: TRBJ2-3; DNA: TGCGCCAGCAAGGATAGCGGGGCTAGCACAGATACGCAGTATTTT; CDR3: CASKDSGASTDTQYF
V: TRBV30; D: NA; size: NA; J: TRBJ2-7; DNA: TGTGCCTGGGGTGCACAGGACACCTTATACGAGCAATACTTC; CDR3: CAWGAQDTLYEQYF
V: TRBV7-2; D: NA; size: NA; J: TRBJ2-5; DNA: TGTGCCAGCAGCTTGGGGGACCTCCCGAAGACCCAGTACTTC; CDR3: CASSLGDLPKTQYF
V: TRBV9; D: TRBD2; size: NA; J: TRBJ2-1; DNA: TGTGCCAGCAGCGTAGAATCAGGGGACGGGAGGGATGAGCAGTTCTTC; CDR3: CASSVESGDGRDEQFF
V: TRBV7-2; D: TRBD1; size: NA; J: TRBJ2-4; DNA: TGTGCCAGCAGCGGGACAGGGGGGACTCAGTACTTC; CDR3: CASSGTGGTQYF
V: TRBV6-1; D: NA; size: NA; J: TRBJ1-2; DNA: TGTGCCAGCAGTGAAACGGTGTCCTATGGCTACACCTTC; CDR3: CASSETVSYGYTF
V: TRBV2; D: NA; size: once; J: TRBJ1-3; DNA: TGTGCCAGCAGTGAAAGCGAGTCCTTCTCTGGAAACACCATATATTTT; CDR3: CASSESESFSGNTIYF
V: TRBV5-6; D: TRBD1; size: NA; J: TRBJ1-1; DNA: TGTGCCAGCATAACAGGGGGGGGCCTTGAAGCTTTCTTT; CDR3: CASITGGGLEAFF
V: TRBV11-2; D: NA; size: NA; J: TRBJ1-1; DNA: TGTGCCAGCAGCTTAACAGAGGGCGACACTGAAGCTTTCTTT; CDR3: CASSLTEGDTEAFF
V: TRBV7-2; D: TRBD1; size: NA; J: TRBJ1-6; DNA: TGTGCCAGCAGCTCCCGTCAGGGGGCATCACCCCTCCACTTT; CDR3: CASSSRQGASPLHF
V: TRBV2; D: NA; size: NA; J: TRBJ2-5; DNA: TGTGCCAGCACCATCAGGGGGGCCCAGTACTTC; CDR3: CASTIRGAQYF
V: TRBV5-6; D: NA; size: NA; J: TRBJ2-3; DNA: TGTGCCAGCAGCTTGTCTACGACCACGAAGTCAGATACGCAGTATTTT; CDR3: CASSLSTTTKSDTQYF
V: TRBV30; D: NA; size: once; J: TRBJ1-4; DNA: TGTGCCTGGAGCTCAGCCCGACTCGGGGTGGAAAAACTGTTTTTT; CDR3: CAWSSARLGVEKLFF
V: TRBV6-5; D: TRBD1; size: NA; J: TRBJ2-1; DNA: TGTGCCTCTTTTAGGGACAGCGAGTACAATGAGCAGTTCTTC; CDR3: CASFRDSEYNEQFF
V: TRBV5-1; D: NA; size: medium-sized; J: TRBJ2-6; DNA: TGCGCCAGCAGCTTGGGGGAACCTGGGGCCAACGTCCTGACTTTC; CDR3: CASSLGEPGANVLTF
V: TRBV25-1; D: TRBD2; size: NA; J: TRBJ2-3; DNA: TGTGCCAGCAGTGCGGGGGGAAGCACAGATACGCAGTATTTT; CDR3: CASSAGGSTDTQYF
V: TRBV7-2; D: NA; size: NA; J: TRBJ1-3; DNA: TGTGCCAGCAGCTCTGCCATTAGCTCTGGAAACACCATATATTTT; CDR3: CASSSAISSGNTIYF